What follows are 14 T cell receptor beta chains derived from one specimen sequenced in a study of radiation and T cells in renal cell carcinoma. Sequenced by immunoSEQ multiplex PCR; TCRdb stores in-frame clones only, minus some. Of 100,000 to 150,000 clones listed, 82% are singletons. Time point: baseline pretreatment blood. The treatment is: 15 Gy SBRT to primary tumor, nephrectomy 4 weeks later. The source material was blood, sampled from a patient whose treatment included radiotherapy and nephrectomy. These receptors all stem from an older woman with renal cell carcinoma.

CDR3 sequence reads: CASSVGGQVEQFF. For the CDR3, the DNA is TGTGCCAGCAGCGTGGGGGGGCAGGTTGAGCAGTTCTTC. The chain uses TRBV9 and TRBJ2-1, with D possibly TRBD2 on 7 matching bases. CDR1 SGDLS and CDR2 YYNGEE come from the germline V gene. The CDR3 loop spans 13 amino acids. V lost 2 bases to trimming and J lost 9 bases, with 12 bases between them.

This clone was found a few times. V is TRBV27 and J is TRBJ2-4, with D possibly being TRBD2 (6 bases). CDR1 is MNHEY, CDR2 SMNVEV, per germline (reference sequence). This CDR3 has 14 amino acids. Trimming took off 5 bases at V and 3 bases at J, with 11 bases between the two ends. The CDR3 DNA reads as TGTGCCAGCAGTCCACGGGGGATCAAAAACATTCAGTACTTC. This codes for CASSPRGIKNIQYF.

Concerning this clone: One junction end does not reproduce the germline sequence, and a read error may be involved. The CDR3 DNA is TGCGCCAGCAGCCAAGAGAGACAGGTCGTATTC. It specifies CASSQERQVVF. V usage is TRBV4-1 and J usage is TRBJ1-2, with D possibly being TRBD1 (6 bases). Germline V gives CDR1 MGHRA, CDR2 YSYEKL. This CDR3 region has 11 residues.

J is TRBJ1-4 and V is TRBV19; the D is unclear. Germline loops: CDR1 LNHDA, CDR2 SQIVND (reference sequence). V lost 4 bases and J 5 bases, leaving 11 bases between the germline ends. This CDR3 has 14 residues. The CDR3 DNA is TGTGCCAGTAGTAACTCTGGAGGGAATGAAAAACTGTTTTTT. Its translation: CASSNSGGNEKLFF.

This clone showed up just a few times. V and J are TRBV11-2 and TRBJ2-3; D remains unclear. This CDR3 contains 12 residues. From germline, CDR1 is SGHAT and CDR2 FQNNGV. The germline V and J ends were trimmed by 8 bases and 0 bases, with 6 bases remaining between them. CDR3: CASGESTDTQYF. The CDR3 DNA reads as TGTGCCAGCGGGGAAAGCACAGATACGCAGTATTTT.

This clone has more than one count but fewer than ten. The chain uses TRBV19 and TRBJ2-7; 11 positions agree with TRBD2. Germline lookup yields CDR1 LNHDA and CDR2 SQIVND (reference sequence). The CDR3 has 14 amino acids. V shed 4 bases, J shed 9 bases, and the junction held 8 bases outside the gene matches. CDR3 in amino acids: CASSTVTSGSGQYF. The CDR3 bases are TGTGCCAGTAGTACCGTTACTAGCGGGAGTGGGCAGTACTTC.

The chain joins TRBV27 to TRBJ2-3; D might be TRBD1 (6 bases). Germline lookup yields CDR1 MNHEY and CDR2 SMNVEV (reference sequence). The CDR3 totals 13 residues. V shed 2 bases and J shed 5 bases, with 8 bases lying between them. The CDR3 is CASSLGRGDTQYF. In DNA form, the CDR3 reads TGTGCCAGCAGTTTAGGCAGGGGAGATACGCAGTATTTT.

This clone was counted once. The chain couples TRBV7-6 to TRBJ2-3, with a possible D match to TRBD1 (6 bases). V dropped 5 bases and J dropped 2 bases, with 11 bases sitting between them. The germline gives CDR1 SGHVS, CDR2 FNYEAQ. CDR3 length equals 14 residues. The CDR3 DNA sequence: TGTGCCAGCAGCGAAGGGGGTTCCACAGATACGCAGTATTTT. It is translated as CASSEGGSTDTQYF.

The genes are TRBV23-1 and TRBJ2-7; the D is unclear. TRBV23-1 is an open reading frame whose function is uncertain. CDR3 length equals 11 residues. Deletions cut 8 bases from V and 5 bases from J, with 10 bases between. The CDR3 region has the DNA TGCGCCAGCGTCCCTTCGCACGAGCAGTACTTC. Translation gives CASVPSHEQYF.

This chain joins TRBV5-1 and TRBJ2-5, with a weak D call TRBD1 (5 bases). The CDR3 length is 16 residues. The V end was cut by 2 bases, the J end by 2 bases, with 16 bases between. Germline V gene data show CDR1 as SGHRS and CDR2 as YFSETQ. The CDR3 spells CASSLTGIRKQETQYF. Here the CDR3 DNA reads TGCGCCAGCAGCTTAACAGGCATTCGAAAACAAGAGACCCAGTACTTC.

The V and J genes are TRBV21-1 and TRBJ2-5; the table calls TRBD1, which could not be checked here. TRBV21-1 is shown as a pseudogene. The CDR3 covers 15 residues. CDR3 sequence reads: CASSYTDRGSETQYF. CDR3 in DNA: TGTGCCAGCAGCTATACGGACAGGGGGTCGGAGACCCAGTACTTC.

This clone was recorded once. This chain joins TRBV5-1 and TRBJ1-4; the D gene is possibly TRBD1 (5 bases). Per germline, CDR1 SGHRS and CDR2 YFSETQ. The CDR3 spans 14 residues. V lost 0 bases to trimming and J lost 7 bases, with 10 bases between them. The CDR3 spells CASSLGDHPEKLFF. The CDR3 DNA reads TGCGCCAGCAGCTTGGGGGACCACCCTGAAAAACTGTTTTTT.

This clone was observed a single time. The rearrangement uses TRBV9 and TRBJ2-1; TRBD2 matches 9 bases. Germline V gene data show CDR1 as SGDLS and CDR2 as YYNGEE. This CDR3 comprises 16 residues. The junction had 13 bases not matched to a gene; V was cut back by 4 bases and J by 8 bases. CDR3 sequence: CASSPSGGRAGDEQFF. The CDR3 DNA reads TGTGCCAGCAGCCCCTCGGGCGGGAGGGCCGGGGATGAGCAGTTCTTC.

The chain joins TRBV10-3 to TRBJ1-2, with a tentative D call TRBD1 (6 bases). Germline V gives CDR1 ENHRY, CDR2 SYGVKD. The CDR3 consists of 20 residues. The V and J ends lost 0 bases and 2 bases respectively, with 25 bases between them. CDR3 region: CAISESLGQNLGPLNYGYTF. The CDR3 bases are TGTGCCATCAGTGAGTCGCTGGGACAAAATTTAGGTCCTCTAAACTATGGCTACACCTTC.